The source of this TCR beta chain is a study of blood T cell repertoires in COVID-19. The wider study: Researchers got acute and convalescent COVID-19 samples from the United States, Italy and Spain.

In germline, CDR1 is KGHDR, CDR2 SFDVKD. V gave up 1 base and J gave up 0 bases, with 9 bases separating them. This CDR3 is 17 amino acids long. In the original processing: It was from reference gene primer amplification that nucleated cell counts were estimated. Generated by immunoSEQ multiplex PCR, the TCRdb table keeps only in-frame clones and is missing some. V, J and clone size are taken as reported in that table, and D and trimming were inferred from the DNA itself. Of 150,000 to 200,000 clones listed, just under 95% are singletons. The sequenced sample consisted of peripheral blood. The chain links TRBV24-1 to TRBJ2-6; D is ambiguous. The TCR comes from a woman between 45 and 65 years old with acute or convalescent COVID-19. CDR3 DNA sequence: TGTGCCACCAGTGATTTCCACAGATTCTCTGGGGCCAACGTCCTGACTTTC. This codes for CATSDFHRFSGANVLTF.